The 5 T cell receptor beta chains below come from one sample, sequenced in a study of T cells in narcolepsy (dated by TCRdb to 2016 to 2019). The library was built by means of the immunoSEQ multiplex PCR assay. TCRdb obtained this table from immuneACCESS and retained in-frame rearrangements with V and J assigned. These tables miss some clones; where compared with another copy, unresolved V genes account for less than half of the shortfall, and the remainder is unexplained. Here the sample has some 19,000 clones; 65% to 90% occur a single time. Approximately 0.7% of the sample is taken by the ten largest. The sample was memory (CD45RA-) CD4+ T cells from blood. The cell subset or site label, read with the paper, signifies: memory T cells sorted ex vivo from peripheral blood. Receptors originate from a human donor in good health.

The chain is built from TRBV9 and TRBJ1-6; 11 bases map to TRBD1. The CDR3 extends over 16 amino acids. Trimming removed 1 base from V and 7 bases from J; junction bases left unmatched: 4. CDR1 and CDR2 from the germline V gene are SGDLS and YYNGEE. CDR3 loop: CASSVIRDRGNSPLHF. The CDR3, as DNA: TGTGCCAGCAGCGTAATCCGGGACAGGGGGAATTCACCCCTCCACTTT.

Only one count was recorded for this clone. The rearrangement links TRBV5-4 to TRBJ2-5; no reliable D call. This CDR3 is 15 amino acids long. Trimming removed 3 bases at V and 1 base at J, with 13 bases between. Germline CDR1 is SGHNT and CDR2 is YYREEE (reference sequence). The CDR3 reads CASSSPRWPQETQYF. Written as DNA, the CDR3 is TGTGCCAGCAGCTCCCCAAGATGGCCCCAAGAGACCCAGTACTTC.

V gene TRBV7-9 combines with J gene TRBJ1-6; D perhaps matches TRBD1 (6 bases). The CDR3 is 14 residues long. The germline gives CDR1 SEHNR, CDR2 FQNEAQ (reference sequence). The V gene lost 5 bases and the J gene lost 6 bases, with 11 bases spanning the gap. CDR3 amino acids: CASSRGQTNSPLHF. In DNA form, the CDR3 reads TGTGCCAGCAGCCGGGGACAAACTAATTCACCCCTCCACTTT.

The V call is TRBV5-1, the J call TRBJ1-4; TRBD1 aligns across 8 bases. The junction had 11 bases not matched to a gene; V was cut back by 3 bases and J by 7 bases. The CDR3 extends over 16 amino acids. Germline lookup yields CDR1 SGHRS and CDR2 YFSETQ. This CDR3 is CASSWGTGQVAEKLFF. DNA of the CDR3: TGCGCCAGCAGCTGGGGTACGGGACAGGTCGCTGAAAAACTGTTTTTT.

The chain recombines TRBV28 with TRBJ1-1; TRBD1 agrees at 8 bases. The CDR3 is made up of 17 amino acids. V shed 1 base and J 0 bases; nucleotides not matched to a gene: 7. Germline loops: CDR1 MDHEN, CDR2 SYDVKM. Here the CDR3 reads CASSLSRDRYMNTEAFF. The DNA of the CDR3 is TGTGCCAGCAGTTTATCTCGGGACAGGTATATGAACACTGAAGCTTTCTTT.